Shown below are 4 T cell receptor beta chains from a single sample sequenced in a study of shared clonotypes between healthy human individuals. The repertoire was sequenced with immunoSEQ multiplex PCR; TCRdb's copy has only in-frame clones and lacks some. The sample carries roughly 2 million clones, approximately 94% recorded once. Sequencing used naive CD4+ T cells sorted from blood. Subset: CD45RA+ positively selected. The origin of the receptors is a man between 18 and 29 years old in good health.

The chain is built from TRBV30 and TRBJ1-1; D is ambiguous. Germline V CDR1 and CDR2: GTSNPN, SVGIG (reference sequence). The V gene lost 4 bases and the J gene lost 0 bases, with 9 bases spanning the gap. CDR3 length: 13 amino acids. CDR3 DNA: TGTGCCTGGATGGCAGCCATGAACACTGAAGCTTTCTTT. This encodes CAWMAAMNTEAFF.

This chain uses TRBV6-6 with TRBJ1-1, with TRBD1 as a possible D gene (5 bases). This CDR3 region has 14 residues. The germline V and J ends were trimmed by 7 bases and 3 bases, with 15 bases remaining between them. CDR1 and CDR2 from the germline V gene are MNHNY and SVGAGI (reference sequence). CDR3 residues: CASIGGGEDTEAFF. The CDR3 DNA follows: TGTGCCAGCATCGGTGGAGGGGAAGACACTGAAGCTTTCTTT.

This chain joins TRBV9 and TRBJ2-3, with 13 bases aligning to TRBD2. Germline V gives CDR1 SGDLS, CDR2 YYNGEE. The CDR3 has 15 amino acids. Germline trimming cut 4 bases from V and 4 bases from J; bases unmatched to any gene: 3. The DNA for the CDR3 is TGTGCCAGCAGCCGGACTAGCGGGAGCCCAGATACGCAGTATTTT. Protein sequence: CASSRTSGSPDTQYF.

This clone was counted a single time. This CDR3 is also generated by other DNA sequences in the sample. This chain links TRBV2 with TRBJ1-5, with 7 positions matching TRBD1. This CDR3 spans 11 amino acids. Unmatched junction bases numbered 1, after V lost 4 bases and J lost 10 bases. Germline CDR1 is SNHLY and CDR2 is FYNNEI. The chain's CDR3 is CASSGQGPQHF. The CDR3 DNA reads TGTGCCAGCAGTGGACAGGGCCCCCAGCATTTT.